This entry lists 19 T cell receptor beta chains sequenced from one sample in a study of shared T cell receptors in the human thymus. Only in-frame clones appear in the TCRdb table, and some are missing; sequencing was by immunoSEQ multiplex PCR. The data contain some 760,000 clones, roughly 85% of them singletons. These data are also associated with another study on human thymus T cells.

The source material was thymocytes. Receptors were obtained from a girl less than two years old with a congenital heart defect.

The chain joins TRBV6-5 to TRBJ1-1, with D uncertain. CDR3 length: 13 residues. V was pared by 5 bases and J by 0 bases, with 7 bases between. In germline, CDR1 is MNHEY, CDR2 SVGAGI. The CDR3 spells CASSLDLNTEAFF. As DNA, the CDR3 is TGTGCCAGCAGTCTAGATCTGAACACTGAAGCTTTCTTT.

The chain employs TRBV28 and TRBJ2-1; no firm D call. The CDR3 length is 11 residues. Trimming removed 6 bases from V and 8 bases from J, with 8 bases in between. CDR1 is MDHEN, CDR2 SYDVKM, per germline. CDR3 bases: TGTGCCAGCAGGGTACTGGATGAGCAGTTCTTC. This gives the protein CASRVLDEQFF. The full variable domain, its missing parts supplied by reference TRBV28 and TRBJ2-1, is DVKVTQSSRYLVKRTGEKVFLECVQDMDHENMFWYRQDPGLGLRLIYFSYDVKMKEKGDIPEGYSVSREKKERFSLILESASTNQTSMYLCASRVLDEQFFGPGTRLTVL.

The V gene is TRBV20-1, the J gene TRBJ2-5; no clear D gene. Germline-derived CDR1 and CDR2 are DFQATT and SNEGSKA (reference sequence). The ends were cut back, 5 bases at V and 4 bases at J, with 8 bases in the middle. This CDR3 region has 11 residues. For the CDR3, the DNA is TGCAGTGCTCCCTTTAGAGAGACCCAGTACTTC. Protein: CSAPFRETQYF.

DNA for the CDR3: TGTGCCAGCAAAGACAGGGGGAATGGAAACACCATATATTTT. It codes for CASKDRGNGNTIYF. The chain joins TRBV6-1 to TRBJ1-3; 9 positions agree with TRBD1. With V trimmed by 7 bases and J by 3 bases, 4 bases remained unmatched. CDR1 and CDR2 from the germline V gene are MNHNS and SASEGT. CDR3 length equals 14 residues.

CDR3 loop: CAWSGMSSYEQYF. The CDR3 DNA follows: TGTGCCTGGAGTGGAATGAGCTCCTACGAGCAGTACTTC. The J gene is TRBJ2-7, the V gene TRBV30; D is ambiguous. The V and J ends lost 1 base and 0 bases respectively, with 7 bases between them. The germline V gene has CDR1 GTSNPN and CDR2 SVGIG (reference sequence). The CDR3 runs 13 residues.

The chain couples TRBV5-1 to TRBJ2-6; 11 nucleotides align to TRBD1. The CDR3 runs 23 residues. Germline CDR1 and CDR2: SGHRS and YFSETQ. V shed 1 base and J 0 bases; nucleotides not matched to a gene: 18. The DNA of the CDR3 is TGCGCCAGCAGCTTGTCGGGTCGTGGACAGGGGGCTTTCAGAATCTCTGGGGCCAACGTCCTGACTTTC. Translated, it gives CASSLSGRGQGAFRISGANVLTF.

The CDR3 region is CASSPRRRTGFSYEQFF. The CDR3 DNA is TGTGCCAGCAGCCCTCGGCGACGGACAGGGTTCTCTTATGAGCAGTTCTTC. The chain uses TRBV7-8 and TRBJ2-1, with 8 bases matching TRBD1. Germline-derived CDR1 and CDR2 are SGHVS and FQNEAQ. The CDR3 has 17 residues. V trimming: 5 bases; J trimming: 8 bases; junction bases outside the gene matches: 17.

The V and J genes are TRBV14 and TRBJ2-7; D possibly corresponds to TRBD1 (5 bases). CDR1 and CDR2 (germline): SGHDN, FVKESK. The CDR3 length is 14 residues. Trimming removed 6 bases at V and 7 bases at J, with 19 bases between. The CDR3 loop reads CASSPDRSSCEQYF. The CDR3 DNA reads TGTGCCAGCAGTCCAGACAGATCTAGTTGTGAGCAGTACTTC.

The genes are TRBV27 and TRBJ2-3; TRBD1 aligns across 7 bases. There are 16 residues in the CDR3. From germline, CDR1 is MNHEY and CDR2 SMNVEV (reference sequence). J was trimmed by 2 bases and V by 0 bases; bases with no gene match: 5. The CDR3, as DNA: TGTGCCAGCAGTTTATCGCGGCAGGGGGACACAGATACGCAGTATTTT. This gives the protein CASSLSRQGDTDTQYF.

The chain joins TRBV14 to TRBJ1-2, with D maybe TRBD1 (5 bases). Germline loops: CDR1 SGHDN, CDR2 FVKESK. Trimming removed 0 bases at V and 3 bases at J, with 29 bases between. This CDR3 spans 21 amino acids. The CDR3 loop is CASSQDHPQGDPPKWDYGYTF. The CDR3, as DNA: TGTGCCAGCAGCCAAGATCACCCTCAGGGCGACCCTCCTAAGTGGGACTATGGCTACACCTTC.

On this clone itself: A read error may account for a junction end that differs from germline. The chain recombines TRBV29-1 with TRBJ1-2; no reliable D call. There are 10 residues in the CDR3. Germline CDR1 is SQVTM and CDR2 is ANQGSEA. CDR3 protein: CSVELPGILF. The CDR3 coding sequence is TGCAGCGTTGAACTCCCCGGGATCCTATTC.

The genes are TRBV2 and TRBJ2-3; maybe TRBD2 (7 bases). With 8 bases removed from V and 0 bases from J, the gap between germline ends came to 12 bases. Germline V gene lookup returns CDR1 SNHLY and CDR2 FYNNEI. The CDR3 has 14 amino acids. DNA for the CDR3: TGTGCCAGCTCGGGGGGCTCTAGCACAGATACGCAGTATTTT. As protein: CASSGGSSTDTQYF. Full variable domain (missing parts from reference TRBV2 and TRBJ2-3): EPEVTQTPSHQVTQMGQEVILRCVPISNHLYFYWYRQILGQKVEFLVSFYNNEISEKSEIFDDQFSVERPDGSNFTLKIRSTKLEDSAMYFCASSGGSSTDTQYFGPGTRLTVL.

This clone was observed a few times. The chain employs TRBV29-1 and TRBJ1-1; 7 bases map to TRBD1. CDR3 size: 16 residues. V shed 4 bases and J 4 bases; nucleotides not matched to a gene: 15. Germline lookup yields CDR1 SQVTM and CDR2 ANQGSEA. CDR3: CSVVKGYRQGTTEAFF. CDR3 DNA sequence: TGCAGCGTTGTTAAGGGGTATCGACAGGGCACCACTGAAGCTTTCTTT.

CDR3 protein: CASSLSGTDNEKLFF. Written as DNA, the CDR3 is TGTGCCAGCAGCTTATCCGGGACAGATAATGAAAAACTGTTTTTT. V usage is TRBV7-8 and J usage is TRBJ1-4; 7 bases map to TRBD1. V was clipped by 2 bases and J by 4 bases; unmatched bases: 4. Germline assignment: CDR1 SGHVS and CDR2 FQNEAQ. The CDR3 totals 15 residues.

The V and J genes are TRBV7-3 and TRBJ2-3; 10 bases are a match to TRBD2. The CDR3 runs to 16 residues. Trimming removed 6 bases from V and 2 bases from J; junction bases left unmatched: 8. Looked up from germline, CDR1 is SGHTA and CDR2 is FQGTGA. CDR3 bases: TGTGCCAGCAGTTCCCTAGCGGGGGTCCTCACAGATACGCAGTATTTT. This gives the protein CASSSLAGVLTDTQYF. Drawing the rest from reference TRBV7-3 and TRBJ2-3, the complete variable domain is GAGVSQTPSNKVTEKGKYVELRCDPISGHTALYWYRQSLGQGPEFLIYFQGTGAADDSGLPNDRFFAVRPEGSVSTLKIQRTERGDSAVYLCASSSLAGVLTDTQYFGPGTRLTVL.

V gene TRBV7-9 combines with J gene TRBJ2-1; a possible D gene is TRBD2 (6 bases). The V gene's germline CDR1 is SEHNR and CDR2 FQNEAQ (reference sequence). The V end was cut by 1 base, the J end by 12 bases, with 19 bases between. This CDR3 spans 15 amino acids. In nucleotides, the CDR3 is TGTGCCAGCAGCTTAGTGCGTGCGGGACGTCATAGGCAGTTCTTC. This sequence encodes CASSLVRAGRHRQFF.

The chain uses TRBV7-9 and TRBJ1-3; D gene ambiguous. The V end lost 1 base, the J end lost 3 bases, and 10 bases lay between the germline ends. This CDR3 has 15 residues. Germline CDR1 SEHNR, CDR2 FQNEAQ (reference sequence). The CDR3 reads CASSLGVRDGNTIYF. CDR3 DNA: TGTGCCAGCAGCTTAGGCGTCCGGGATGGAAACACCATATATTTT.

This sequence joins TRBV2 and TRBJ2-7, with D maybe TRBD1 (6 bases). The CDR3 loop spans 13 amino acids. Germline lookup yields CDR1 SNHLY and CDR2 FYNNEI. With 8 bases removed from V and 3 bases from J, the gap between germline ends came to 14 bases. For the CDR3, the DNA is TGTGCCAGCCTTGGGGGCCTCAACTACGAGCAGTACTTC. Its translation: CASLGGLNYEQYF.

This clone was counted only a few times. The J gene is TRBJ1-2, the V gene TRBV7-8; D is undetermined. Trimming removed 4 bases from V and 9 bases from J, with 18 bases in between. The CDR3 contains 14 residues. CDR1 is SGHVS, CDR2 FQNEAQ, per germline. CDR3 sequence: CASSSVGGLNSYTF. CDR3 coding DNA: TGTGCCAGCAGCTCGGTCGGAGGGCTCAACAGCTACACCTTC.